This T cell receptor (beta chain) is from a study of control samples from healthy donors and cancer patients. Produced via immunoSEQ multiplex PCR; TCRdb's table is partial and in-frame only. This sample yields 170,000 or so clones, of which roughly 92% are seen a single time; over 1.3% belongs to the top ten. The CDR3 sequence is 11 residues long. Trimming took off 2 bases at V and 3 bases at J, with 1 base between the two ends. The chain combines TRBV12-3 or TRBV12-4 with TRBJ1-2; D is uncertain. This sequence was found in a woman younger than 35 in good health. The sequenced material came from blood. The CDR3 DNA reads TGTGCCAGCAGTTTATACTATGGCTACACCTTC. Its translation: CASSLYYGYTF.